This TCR beta chain derives from a study of radiotherapy plus CTLA-4 blockade in lung cancer. General study findings and limits: Together with interferon-beta, which increased in serum after radiation, early dynamic changes in blood T cell clones were reportedly the best predictors of response. In blood, tumor-derived TCR clones expanded after radiotherapy plus ipilimumab.

This clone was found a few times. Its target is unknown. The V gene's germline CDR1 is SGHRS and CDR2 YFSETQ. Trimming took 4 bases from V and 14 from J; bases not matched to a gene: 12. The CDR3 covers 14 residues. The assay was immunoSEQ multiplex PCR, and TCRdb's table has in-frame clones only and misses some. This table holds 90,000 to 130,000 clones, more than 65% found once. V gene TRBV5-1 combines with J gene TRBJ2-1; 10 bases line up with TRBD2. This specimen was peripheral blood, taken from a patient treated with radiotherapy plus ipilimumab. This clonotype was sampled from a human donor with non-small cell lung cancer that progressed on radiotherapy plus ipilimumab. Some clones in this sample may be carry-over from other donors' samples. The CDR3 here is CASSNPGLALKKFF. The CDR3 DNA reads TGCGCCAGCAGCAATCCGGGACTAGCGTTGAAGAAGTTCTTC.